The TCR beta chain described here comes from a study of cytomegalovirus exposure and HLA in healthy donors (dated by TCRdb to about 2017). About the investigation overall: According to an earlier analysis of 587 of the donors, 200 million or so T cells yielded 90 million to 140 million unique TCR beta sequences and about 300 Gb of sequence data. Genome-wide SNP genotypes for about 55% of the 666 donors were used in a later genetic analysis, which treated that subset as a discovery cohort. Rather than using new phenotypic data, the later analysis identified candidate immune exposures from TCR beta sequences and from how often those sequences occurred across donors. A later analysis re-examined previously published TCR beta repertoires from just over 650 donors and added high-resolution HLA genotyping to investigate patterns of TCR occurrence. An early release that covered around 590 HLA-typed donors contained about 300 gigabases of sequencing data and tens of millions of unique TCR sequences. High-throughput TCR immunosequencing, statistical association of individual TCRs with disease status, and machine learning were combined to predict cytomegalovirus infection status. Donor age, sex, ethnicity and CMV serostatus were compiled together with the repertoire data. Using immunosequencing, the study profiled T cell repertoires from roughly 650 subjects and related those repertoires to cytomegalovirus serostatus. Both class I and class II loci were covered by HLA typing, at four-digit resolution. Of the 300 to 500 genotyped donors, less than 85% were placed in the genetic ancestry cluster associated with self-reported Caucasian donors. Besides the first cohort of 550 to 750 subjects, a separate validation cohort made up of 90 to 150 different subjects was used. The study was designed to test whether signatures of past pathogen exposure could be identified by cataloging public T cell receptors. Because of strong linkage in the cohort, five DR-DQ haplotypes were treated as single units for association and clustering. On average, around 230,000 unique TCR beta nucleotide sequences were sequenced per donor among more than 350 genotyped donors of the cohort, with roughly 18% of those sequences being non-productive. The number of donors typed differed by locus, with about 629-630 for A, B, C, DRB1 and DQB1, roughly 520 for DQA1, 606 for DPA1, and under 490 for DPB1. An earlier analysis of 587 of the donors applied high-throughput TCR beta sequencing to assess whether each TCR beta V gene segment acted as functional or pseudogenic. All discovery cohort repertoires had been generated using a single sequencing platform. What the research found in general, with its limitations: Because HLA typing was unavailable for some donors at each locus, only the typed subset was used in association tests. In a later analysis, 15,000 to 20,000 TCR beta sequences were associated with specific HLA alleles at a false discovery rate of 0.05. The earlier analysis of 587 of the donors excluded roughly 17 rarely observed V segments, including chromosome 9 orphons, because counts were too low. The classifier was reported to diagnose cytomegalovirus status with high specificity and sensitivity in both the original and validation cohorts. In an earlier analysis of fewer than 700 of the donors, most TCR beta V segments appeared in productive rearrangements about 87% or about 30% of the time, broadly matching IMGT annotations. CMV serostatus was the only immune exposure information available for the cohort. Only TCR beta chains were sequenced in this cohort, and the absence of alpha or paired-chain data limited detectable features. A further reported finding was that TCR beta sequences accurately predicted the HLA-A and HLA-B alleles for most subjects in the first cohort. A total of fewer than 200 TCR beta chains were listed by the study as associated with cytomegalovirus. Across donors, most TCR sequences were observed very rarely, whereas some public TCRs were present in many individuals. The presence/absence analyses assumed that sequencing depth was roughly uniform across donors, and that assumption may not be true. When HLA alleles, especially DR and DQ, strongly co-occurred, attributing TCR associations to individual alleles was difficult. A later analysis found that most CMV-associated TCR beta chains appeared HLA-restricted, with HLA associations seemingly driven largely by CMV exposure. According to the authors, the approach could potentially be generalized to other disease states and immunological phenotypes. A few of the identified cytomegalovirus-associated TCR beta chains were confirmed in vitro to be specific for cytomegalovirus antigens. In a later analysis, HLA-associated TCR beta chains were found to be more clonally expanded and to have lower generation probabilities than equally common non-associated chains. An association between a missense DCLRE1C variant and V-gene and J-gene trimming of TCR beta chains was found in a later genetic analysis and replicated in an independent cohort. Correlated functional status among segregating V segments might be attributable to linkage disequilibrium, but an unknown experimental factor could not be ruled out. Because the 87-base-pair reads could not distinguish some IMGT-functional V segments, including TRBV6-2 and TRBV6-3, those segments were excluded. A cluster of highly shared sequence variants was judged likely to represent a technical artifact of the sequencing pipeline. A later genetic analysis reported fewer N-insertions in productive TCRs among donors in an Asian-associated ancestry cluster than the roughly 640-donor mean. According to a later analysis, TCR association rates differed among HLA loci, with DRB1 alleles showing the most associated TCRs and HLA-C alleles showing the fewest. According to a later analysis, parvovirus B19, influenza, CMV and Epstein-Barr virus appeared linked to several top co-occurrence clusters.

Library method: the immunoSEQ multiplex PCR assay. A mixture of 60 forward primers for TCR Vbeta segments and 13 reverse primers for TCR Jbeta segments was used in the multiplex PCR. A multiplex PCR assay on genomic DNA amplified the CDR3 region of rearranged TCR beta genes. The amplified TCR beta libraries were sequenced on the Illumina HiSeq System as 87-base-pair reads. Processing in the source paper ran as follows. A later analysis tallied around 80 million unique TCR beta chains across the 650 to 750 repertoires, and approximately 12 million of those chains were shared by two or more donors. A nearest-neighbor algorithm error-corrected the raw reads and collapsed the reads into unique sequences, merging closely related sequences to remove PCR and sequencing errors. Alignment of CDR3 sequences to IMGT reference sequences was used to assign V, D and J gene segments. Each retained sequence needed at least a six-nucleotide match to both a V gene segment and a J gene segment. A rearrangement was called productive if the CDR3 had no stop codons and remained in frame with V and J, and every other rearrangement was called non-productive. Following IMGT convention, CDR3 was defined as the stretch from the second conserved V-encoded cysteine up to the conserved J-encoded phenylalanine. In an earlier analysis of approximately 590 of the donors, sequences lacking an unambiguous match to a single V gene segment were excluded. In an earlier analysis of 587 of the donors, V segments were called functional above 56.7% productive rearrangements and were called segregating when the between-donor standard deviation exceeded 5%. A statistical classification framework was built for diagnosing cytomegalovirus status from the catalog of TCR beta chain sequences. V and J gene assignment, in a later analysis, came from comparing TCR nucleotide sequences with IMGT/GENE-DB human TR gene sequences. Using the TCRdist pipeline, a later analysis assigned CDR3 sequences along with most-parsimonious VDJ recombination scenarios. In a later analysis, each TCR beta chain was defined by its CDR3 amino acid sequence together with its V-gene family, and reads without a unique V-gene family were excluded. A later analysis removed several hundred highly shared, low-generation-probability nucleotide sequences to deal with suspected cross-contamination and a sequencing artifact. For each public chain, a later analysis derived a clonal expansion index from normalized ranks of inferred template counts within each repertoire. In a later analysis, generation probabilities were computed using a VDJ recombination model fitted to out-of-frame rearrangements, and the results were checked against IGoR. Hypergeometric tests were used in a later analysis to score TCR-TCR, TCR-HLA and TCR-CMV co-occurrence, with a repertoire-size bias correction applied to the TCR pairs. A later analysis estimated false discovery rates by permuting HLA or CMV assignments 20 times. A later analysis grouped co-occurring TCRs with DBSCAN, adding TCRdist sequence similarity when clustering within HLA-allele-positive subsets. Co-occurrence clustering excluded repertoires with fewer than 30,000 or more than 120,000 public chains, plus five with anomalous nucleotide sharing. Sourced from immuneACCESS, this table was stored by TCRdb with only in-frame sequences that have V and J called. A share of the clones is absent; for the studies checked, an unresolved V gene accounts for under half, and the remainder has no known explanation. V and J calls and clone size are as listed in that table; D and trimming were resolved from the DNA. This sample gives fewer than 200,000 clones in total; roughly 87% of them show up just once. Roughly 1.5% of the sample comes from the top ten.

The germline V gene supplies CDR1 SGDLS and CDR2 YYNGEE. The V end loses 1 base and the J end loses 6 bases, and a stretch of 16 bases separates them. The CDR3 sequence holds 15 residues, the cysteine and phenylalanine included. Only CDR3 DNA remains: 45 bases, in frame from the first base. To note about this clone: Its specific antigen is unknown. Qualities for individual bases were not recorded, and no much larger clone is one base off.

The cohort was made up of approximately 670 healthy bone marrow donors. Cohort members were all nominally healthy when sampled, although unrecorded immune exposures were likely present. The donor tested CMV seronegative and was one of the 352 seronegative cohort members. A peripheral blood sample was provided by each donor, and peripheral blood mononuclear cells were used for TCR beta sequencing. The Qiagen DNeasy Blood Extraction Kit was used to extract genomic DNA from the blood cell samples. The clonotype was recovered from a man aged 45 to 65 in good health and CMV-seronegative. Recombination joined TRBV9 with TRBJ1-1; matching of 5 bases hints at TRBD1 as the D gene. The sequenced sample consisted of PBMCs. In nucleotide form, the sequence is TGTGCCAGCAGCGTACTCCCGGACAAGTCGGCTGAAGCTTTCTTT. Translation gives CASSVLPDKSAEAFF.